Presented here are 30 T cell receptor beta chains from one specimen sequenced in a study of early T cells in non-severe SARS-CoV-2 infection (dated by TCRdb to about 2021). The library was obtained by 5' RACE. The listed sequencing device is NextSeq 500. TCRdb trimmed public reads at Q25 via fastp, called clones via MiXCR and kept in-frame beta chains. Each CDR3 protein gets just one entry, which takes the most common genes and DNA from the rows behind it. The sample data list tens of thousands of distinct CDR3 sequences, and about 6.5% of these were observed just once. About 7.5% of the sample goes to the ten largest clones. The sample consisted of whole blood. The source of these receptors is an adult who was a healthcare worker with PCR-confirmed SARS-CoV-2 infection or an uninfected control (not recorded which).

This clonotype came up many times. CDR3 amino acids: CASSPPLRERQNQETQYF. Written as DNA, the CDR3 is TGTGCCAGCAGCCCCCCGCTGCGGGAGAGGCAGAACCAAGAGACCCAGTACTTC. The chain links TRBV7-9 to TRBJ2-5; TRBD2 aligns across 7 bases. The germline V gene encodes CDR1 SEHNR and CDR2 FQNEAQ (reference sequence). The CDR3 has 18 residues. Trimming cost V 5 bases and J 0 bases; bases outside gene matches: 15.

The chain employs TRBV6-5 and TRBJ1-1; maybe TRBD1 (6 bases). V gave up 0 bases and J gave up 11 bases, with 13 bases separating them. There are 13 residues in the CDR3. CDR1 and CDR2 from the germline V gene are MNHEY and SVGAGI. The CDR3 DNA reads TGTGCCAGCAGTTACTCGGCAAGGAGGGGGGCTTTCTTT. This gives the protein CASSYSARRGAFF.

In this sample, this clonotype turned up many times. The chain links TRBV7-9 to TRBJ2-7, with D perhaps matching TRBD1 (6 bases). Trimming cost V 4 bases and J 2 bases, with 9 bases left between them. This CDR3 region has 13 residues. The germline CDR1 and CDR2 sequences are SEHNR and FQNEAQ (reference sequence). CDR3 amino acids: CASSSPGAYEQYF. Here the CDR3 DNA reads TGTGCCAGCAGCTCTCCAGGGGCCTACGAGCAGTACTTC. Filled out from reference TRBV7-9 and TRBJ2-7, the complete variable domain reads DTGVSQNPRHKITKRGQNVTFRCDPISEHNRLYWYRQTLGQGPEFLTYFQNEAQLEKSRLLSDRFSAERPKGSFSTLEIQRTEQGDSAMYLCASSSPGAYEQYFGPGTRLTVT.

Ten or more counts support this clonotype. The CDR3 DNA sequence: TGTGCCTGGAAACTAGGACGGTCGAATTCACCCCTCCACTTT. Protein: CAWKLGRSNSPLHF. The chain links TRBV30 to TRBJ1-6; D gene uncertain. The CDR3 is 14 residues long. The V gene lost 4 bases and the J gene lost 7 bases, with 14 bases spanning the gap. Germline loops: CDR1 GTSNPN, CDR2 SVGIG (reference sequence). Filled out from reference TRBV30 and TRBJ1-6, the complete variable domain reads SQTIHQWPATLVQPVGSPLSLECTVEGTSNPNLYWYRQAAGRGLQLLFYSVGIGQISSEVPQNLSASRPQDRQFILSSKKLLLSDSGFYLCAWKLGRSNSPLHFGNGTRLTVT.

This clonotype was recorded many times. The V and J genes are TRBV20-1 and TRBJ1-5, with D perhaps TRBD1 (5 bases). The CDR3 extends over 13 amino acids. Germline CDR1 reads DFQATT; CDR2 reads SNEGSKA (reference sequence). Between the trimmed V and J ends, which lost 4 bases and 3 bases, there was a span of 10 bases. This CDR3 is CSATSGPNQPQHF. The CDR3 region has the DNA TGCAGTGCTACCTCGGGACCCAATCAGCCCCAGCATTTT.

This clonotype occurred many times. The V and J genes are TRBV11-2 and TRBJ1-2; perhaps TRBD1 as D (5 bases). The length of the CDR3 is 13 residues. Trimming shortened V by 6 bases and J by 8 bases, and 16 bases separated the two germline ends. Germline V gives CDR1 SGHAT, CDR2 FQNNGV. The CDR3 here is CASSVYGGSGYTF. The CDR3 DNA reads as TGTGCCAGCAGTGTCTACGGGGGTAGCGGCTACACCTTC. Using reference TRBV11-2 and TRBJ1-2 for the parts outside the CDR3, the full variable domain is EAGVAQSPRYKIIEKRQSVAFWCNPISGHATLYWYQQILGQGPKLLIQFQNNGVVDDSQLPKDRFSAERLKGVDSTLKIQPAKLEDSAVYLCASSVYGGSGYTFGSGTRLTVV.

This rearrangement joins TRBV27 to TRBJ1-1; no clear D. V was clipped by 2 bases and J by 8 bases, with 12 bases between them. Germline lookup yields CDR1 MNHEY and CDR2 SMNVEV (reference sequence). CDR3 size: 13 residues. The CDR3 reads CASSLRSLSEAFF. The CDR3 DNA reads as TGTGCCAGCAGTTTAAGGTCCCTATCAGAAGCTTTCTTT.

This clonotype appeared many times. The J gene is TRBJ2-3, the V gene TRBV21-1; the D call of TRBD2 is as the table states it, not checked on the DNA. TRBV21-1 is a documented pseudogene. The CDR3 is made up of 12 amino acids. The DNA for the CDR3 is TGTGCCGGACTAGCGTCAGCAGATACGCAGTATTTT. Translation gives CAGLASADTQYF.

The sample holds many counts of this clonotype. This chain links TRBV5-1 with TRBJ2-3; 7 bases match TRBD1. Unmatched junction bases numbered 6, after V lost 4 bases and J lost 4 bases. From germline, CDR1 is SGHRS and CDR2 YFSETQ. The CDR3 totals 14 residues. CDR3 loop: CASSPGQASDTQYF. The CDR3 bases are TGCGCCAGCAGCCCTGGACAGGCTTCAGATACGCAGTATTTT.

There are a few counts of this clonotype. The chain couples TRBV14 to TRBJ2-7, with a tentative D call TRBD2 (6 bases). The CDR3 extends over 15 amino acids. V was shortened by 3 bases and J by 3 bases, with 15 bases between the two germline ends. Germline lookup yields CDR1 SGHDN and CDR2 FVKESK. The CDR3 sequence is CASSHRGARDYEQYF. In DNA form, the CDR3 reads TGTGCCAGCAGCCACCGCGGGGCCCGGGACTACGAGCAGTACTTC.

This clonotype was seen more than once but under ten times. The chain joins TRBV12-3 or TRBV12-4 to TRBJ2-2; 11 bases are a match to TRBD2. V trimming: 6 bases; J trimming: 3 bases; junction bases outside the gene matches: 3. This CDR3 region has 15 residues. CDR3 in DNA: TGTGCCAGCAGAACTAGCGGGGGATACACCGGGGAGCTGTTTTTT. Encoded protein: CASRTSGGYTGELFF.

The V and J genes are TRBV12-3 or TRBV12-4 and TRBJ1-1; D possibly corresponds to TRBD1 (6 bases). CDR3 length: 14 amino acids. V lost 3 bases to trimming and J lost 5 bases, with 13 bases between them. The CDR3 reads CASSFKQGRTEAFF. The CDR3, as DNA: TGTGCCAGCAGTTTTAAACAGGGAAGAACTGAAGCTTTCTTT.

The chain combines TRBV3-1 with TRBJ2-4; 7 bases are shared with TRBD2. J lost 15 bases, V lost 0 bases, and 14 bases had no gene match. The CDR3 extends over 15 amino acids. Looked up from germline, CDR1 is LGHDT and CDR2 is YNNKEL (reference sequence). The DNA of the CDR3 is TGTGCCAGCAGCCAAGATCCCCATCCTAGCGGAATTTCGTACTTC. It encodes CASSQDPHPSGISYF.

This clonotype was counted a few times. The chain couples TRBV20-1 to TRBJ1-2; 10 bases align to TRBD1. The CDR3 covers 12 residues. V lost 6 bases and J lost 7; bases outside the gene matches: 5. Germline assignment: CDR1 DFQATT and CDR2 SNEGSKA (reference sequence). The CDR3 protein is CSADRQGAGYTF. The CDR3 nucleotides are TGCAGTGCGGACAGACAGGGGGCTGGCTACACCTTC.

In this sample, this clonotype turned up a few times. The chain combines TRBV5-6 with TRBJ1-1; no reliable D call. The CDR3 loop spans 13 amino acids. Trimming stripped 2 bases from V and 2 bases from J, with 7 bases between. Germline CDR1 SGHDT, CDR2 YYEEEE. The CDR3 protein is CASSFTANTEAFF. The DNA of the CDR3 is TGTGCCAGCAGCTTTACAGCAAACACTGAAGCTTTCTTT. The full variable domain, with the rest looked up from reference TRBV5-6 and TRBJ1-1, is DAGVTQSPTHLIKTRGQQVTLRCSPKSGHDTVSWYQQALGQGPQFIFQYYEEEERQRGNFPDRFSGHQFPNYSSELNVNALLLGDSALYLCASSFTANTEAFFGQGTRLTVV.

This clonotype was detected ten times or more. The V and J genes are TRBV9 and TRBJ2-2; 7 bases map to TRBD2. CDR1 is SGDLS and CDR2 is YYNGEE in the germline V gene. The trim removed 4 bases at V and 5 bases at J, leaving 8 bases unmatched. This CDR3 is 15 amino acids long. The CDR3: CASSLESGETGELFF. The CDR3 DNA is TGTGCCAGCAGCCTTGAAAGCGGGGAAACCGGGGAGCTGTTTTTT.

This clonotype was observed many times. This rearrangement joins TRBV3-1 to TRBJ2-7; D is uncertain. The CDR3 spans 11 residues. Per germline, CDR1 LGHDT and CDR2 YNNKEL (reference sequence). Trimming stripped 7 bases from V and 7 bases from J, with 11 bases between. The CDR3 region is CASKGGVEQYF. Written as DNA, the CDR3 is TGTGCCAGCAAAGGTGGGGTGGAGCAGTACTTC.

This clonotype was seen many times. The chain combines TRBV4-2 with TRBJ2-3; D is unclear. Germline lookup yields CDR1 LGHNA and CDR2 YNFKEQ. The CDR3 has 15 residues. V was cut by 2 bases and J by 5 bases, with 14 bases left in between. The CDR3 loop reads CASSQPGASLDTQYF. CDR3 DNA: TGTGCCAGCAGCCAACCCGGCGCGAGTCTAGATACGCAGTATTTT.

J is TRBJ2-3 and V is TRBV19, with 7 nucleotides matching TRBD2. CDR3 length: 15 amino acids. Germline V lookup: CDR1 LNHDA, CDR2 SQIVND (reference sequence). V shed 6 bases and J 4 bases; nucleotides not matched to a gene: 10. The CDR3 loop reads CASSYTGGSADTQYF. Written as DNA, the CDR3 is TGTGCCAGTAGCTACACCGGCGGGAGTGCAGATACGCAGTATTTT.

By sample fraction, this clonotype is medium-sized (0.01 to 0.1%). The J gene is TRBJ2-3, the V gene TRBV12-3 or TRBV12-4, with D unresolved. The CDR3 extends over 12 amino acids. Trimming left V 5 bases short and J 1 base short, with 4 bases between. The CDR3 protein is CASSPGTDTQYF. DNA of the CDR3: TGTGCCAGCAGTCCAGGCACAGATACGCAGTATTTT.

The J gene is TRBJ2-1, the V gene TRBV30; tentatively, D is TRBD2 (6 bases). The germline V gene has CDR1 GTSNPN and CDR2 SVGIG (reference sequence). CDR3 size: 14 residues. V was trimmed by 5 bases and J by 0 bases, leaving 11 bases between them. This CDR3 is CAWARGSSYNEQFF. In DNA form, the CDR3 reads TGTGCCTGGGCCCGGGGGTCCTCCTACAATGAGCAGTTCTTC. The full variable domain, completed using reference TRBV30 and TRBJ2-1, is SQTIHQWPATLVQPVGSPLSLECTVEGTSNPNLYWYRQAAGRGLQLLFYSVGIGQISSEVPQNLSASRPQDRQFILSSKKLLLSDSGFYLCAWARGSSYNEQFFGPGTRLTVL.

This clonotype showed up many times. J is TRBJ1-6 and V is TRBV7-9; D gene uncertain. There are 13 residues in the CDR3. Germline CDR1 is SEHNR and CDR2 is FQNEAQ (reference sequence). V was cut by 1 base and J by 8 bases, with 6 bases left in between. CDR3 residues: CASSLEGDSPLHF. The CDR3 coding sequence is TGTGCCAGCAGCTTAGAGGGCGATTCACCCCTCCACTTT.

V is TRBV10-2 and J is TRBJ1-3; D might be TRBD1 (6 bases). This CDR3 has 12 amino acids. Trimming pared 8 bases from V and 9 bases from J, leaving 14 bases between. The germline gives CDR1 WSHSY, CDR2 SAAADI. The chain's CDR3 is CASQQGVSTIYF. The CDR3 region has the DNA TGCGCCAGCCAACAGGGCGTCAGCACCATATATTTT.

A few counts support this clonotype. The chain combines TRBV7-8 with TRBJ1-2; TRBD1 matches 7 bases. There are 14 residues in the CDR3. Germline lookup yields CDR1 SGHVS and CDR2 FQNEAQ. V shed 5 bases and J 8 bases; nucleotides not matched to a gene: 11. CDR3 nucleotide sequence: TGTGCCAGCAGCCCAGAATCAGGGGGTCCCGGCTACACCTTC. Amino acid sequence: CASSPESGGPGYTF.

The table lists this clonotype with a few counts. The rearrangement uses TRBV7-6 and TRBJ2-5, with 7 bases lining up with TRBD1. The CDR3 has 14 amino acids. Trimming cost V 5 bases and J 5 bases; bases outside gene matches: 8. The germline CDR1 and CDR2 sequences are SGHVS and FNYEAQ. The CDR3 sequence: CASSVTRGTETQYF. The CDR3 coding sequence is TGTGCCAGCAGCGTCACCAGGGGGACCGAGACCCAGTACTTC.

At least ten counts were recorded for this clonotype. The chain uses TRBV11-2 and TRBJ2-7, with 11 bases identical to TRBD1. Germline V gives CDR1 SGHAT, CDR2 FQNNGV. The junction had 5 bases not matched to a gene; V was cut back by 1 base and J by 6 bases. This CDR3 has 15 amino acids. The CDR3 DNA sequence: TGTGCCAGCAGCTTAGCCCTGGGACAGGGGGGCGAGCAGTACTTC. Residues: CASSLALGQGGEQYF.

The sample holds many counts of this clonotype. This rearrangement joins TRBV12-3 or TRBV12-4 to TRBJ1-6, with 8 bases aligning to TRBD1. With V trimmed by 6 bases and J by 9 bases, 19 bases remained unmatched. The CDR3 covers 18 residues. This CDR3 is CASSPTPPYRGRASPLHF. For the CDR3, the DNA is TGTGCCAGCAGCCCTACCCCACCTTACAGGGGGAGAGCTTCACCCCTCCACTTT.

This clonotype has ten or more counts. The gene calls are TRBV14 and TRBJ2-1; TRBD1 is a possible D gene (5 bases). This CDR3 spans 15 amino acids. The V gene lost 1 base and the J gene lost 0 bases, with 7 bases spanning the gap. Germline CDR1 reads SGHDN; CDR2 reads FVKESK. In nucleotides, the CDR3 is TGTGCCAGCAGCCAAGTTCAGGGCTCCTACAATGAGCAGTTCTTC. This translates into CASSQVQGSYNEQFF.

The J gene is TRBJ2-1, the V gene TRBV7-9, with 10 bases matching TRBD2. This CDR3 comprises 15 residues. Germline-derived CDR1 and CDR2 are SEHNR and FQNEAQ (reference sequence). V lost 6 bases to trimming and J lost 6 bases; unmatched junction nucleotides: 8. Here the CDR3 DNA reads TGTGCCAGCAGATTACTAGCGGGGCCGTCCAATGAGCAGTTCTTC. It specifies CASRLLAGPSNEQFF. The variable domain in full, with the rest retrieved from reference TRBV7-9 and TRBJ2-1, is DTGVSQNPRHKITKRGQNVTFRCDPISEHNRLYWYRQTLGQGPEFLTYFQNEAQLEKSRLLSDRFSAERPKGSFSTLEIQRTEQGDSAMYLCASRLLAGPSNEQFFGPGTRLTVL.

This clonotype was seen a few times. The chain has TRBV6-2 or TRBV6-3 and TRBJ1-1; 7 bases are shared with TRBD1. Germline V gene data show CDR1 as MNHEY and CDR2 as SVGEGT. V gave up 7 bases and J gave up 1 base; unmatched junction bases: 3. The CDR3 contains 13 residues. CDR3 in amino acids: CASIRQGNTEAFF. CDR3 DNA sequence: TGTGCCAGCATCAGACAGGGGAACACTGAAGCTTTCTTT.